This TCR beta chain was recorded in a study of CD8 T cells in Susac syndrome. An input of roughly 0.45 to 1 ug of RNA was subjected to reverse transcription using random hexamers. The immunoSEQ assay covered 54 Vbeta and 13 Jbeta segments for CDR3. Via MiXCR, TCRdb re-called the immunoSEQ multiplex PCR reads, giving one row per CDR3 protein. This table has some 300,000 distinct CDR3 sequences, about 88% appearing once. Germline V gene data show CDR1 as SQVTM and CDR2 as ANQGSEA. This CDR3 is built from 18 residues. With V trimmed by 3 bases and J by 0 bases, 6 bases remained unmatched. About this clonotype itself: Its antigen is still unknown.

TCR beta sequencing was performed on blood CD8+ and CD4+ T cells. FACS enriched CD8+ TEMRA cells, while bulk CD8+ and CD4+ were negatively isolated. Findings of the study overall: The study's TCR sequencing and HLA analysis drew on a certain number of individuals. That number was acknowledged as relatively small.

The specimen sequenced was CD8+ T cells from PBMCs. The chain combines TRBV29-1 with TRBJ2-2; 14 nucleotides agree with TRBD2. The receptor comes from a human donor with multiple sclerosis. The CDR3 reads CSVDPGLAGASNTGELFF. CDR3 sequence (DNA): TGCAGCGTTGACCCGGGACTAGCGGGGGCGTCGAACACCGGGGAGCTGTTTTTT.